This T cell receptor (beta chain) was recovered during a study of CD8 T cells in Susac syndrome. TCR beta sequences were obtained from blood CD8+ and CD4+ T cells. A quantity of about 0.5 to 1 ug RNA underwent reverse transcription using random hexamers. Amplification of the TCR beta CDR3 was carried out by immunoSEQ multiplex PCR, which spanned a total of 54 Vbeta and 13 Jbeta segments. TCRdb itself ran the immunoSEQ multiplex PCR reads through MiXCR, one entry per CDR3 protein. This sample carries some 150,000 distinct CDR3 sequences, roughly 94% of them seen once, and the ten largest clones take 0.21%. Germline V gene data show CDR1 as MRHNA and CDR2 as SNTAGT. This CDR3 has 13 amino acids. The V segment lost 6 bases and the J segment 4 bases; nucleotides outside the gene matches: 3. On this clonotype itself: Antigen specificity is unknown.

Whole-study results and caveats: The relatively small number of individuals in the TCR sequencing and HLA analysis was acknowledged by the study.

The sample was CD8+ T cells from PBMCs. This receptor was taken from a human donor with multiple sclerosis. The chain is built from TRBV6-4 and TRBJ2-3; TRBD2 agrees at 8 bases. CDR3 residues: CASSGGEADTQYF. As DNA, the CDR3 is TGTGCCAGCAGCGGGGGGGAGGCAGATACGCAGTATTTT.